The text below deals with one T cell receptor beta chain. Its matching antigen is unknown. The data were taken from a study of siplizumab effects on memory and regulatory T cells. Clones were read by immunoSEQ multiplex PCR, and TCRdb kept only the in-frame ones, dropping some. Among about 85,000 clones, 95% were seen once, and the ten largest hold about 18%. General study results and limits: It seemed that naive T cells were more diverse than memory cells and were major contributors to the alloresponse.

This TCR was sampled from a human donor in good health. Sequenced sample: CD8+ T cells sorted from blood.

For the CDR3, the DNA is TGTGCCAGCAGTTATGGGACAGCCTACGAGCAGTACTTC. Translation: CASSYGTAYEQYF. The rearrangement joins TRBV27 to TRBJ2-7; 7 nucleotides match TRBD1. After removal of 4 bases from V and 2 bases from J, the junction contained 2 bases not matched to a gene. The germline gives CDR1 MNHEY, CDR2 SMNVEV (reference sequence). This CDR3 contains 13 residues.